This TCR beta chain appears in the sequencing data of a study of early T cells in non-severe SARS-CoV-2 infection. Background on the study: Sequenced bulk RNA came from whole blood that was unsorted, and chains were unpaired.

V lost 0 bases and J 3 bases, leaving 11 bases between the germline ends. The CDR3 has 15 amino acids. Germline values: CDR1 ENHRY, CDR2 SYGVKD. This clonotype was recorded at least ten times. Each single cDNA molecule received a unique molecular identifier. TCRdb independently ran MiXCR on the 5' RACE reads; one entry per CDR3 protein. The repertoire has about 45,000 distinct CDR3 sequences, 11% of them found once; the top ten carry around a fifth. The genes are TRBV10-3 and TRBJ2-5; D may correspond to TRBD1 or TRBD2 (6 bases each). The specimen sequenced was whole blood. The source of this sequence is an adult who was a healthcare worker with PCR-confirmed SARS-CoV-2 infection or an uninfected control (not recorded which). In nucleotides, the CDR3 is TGTGCCATCAGTGAGTCGAGGGGGGCTAAAGAGACCCAGTACTTC. This sequence encodes CAISESRGAKETQYF.